What follows are 24 T cell receptor beta chains derived from one specimen sequenced in a study of cytomegalovirus exposure and HLA in healthy donors. In the PCR, 60 Vbeta and 13 Jbeta primers were used. Libraries were prepared by immunoSEQ multiplex PCR; TCRdb keeps only in-frame clonotypes and omits some of them. The profile covers tens of thousands of clones, with approximately 80% appearing a single time and 2.5% to 3% taken by the ten largest. Sequenced material: PBMCs. These receptors were collected from a man younger than 40 in good health and CMV-seronegative.

The chain couples TRBV9 to TRBJ1-1; possibly TRBD1 for D (5 bases). The CDR3 has 16 amino acids. The germline V gene has CDR1 SGDLS and CDR2 YYNGEE. Deletions cut 4 bases from V and 4 bases from J, with 20 bases between. The CDR3 region is CASSPGGADGSTEAFF. Here the CDR3 DNA reads TGTGCCAGCAGCCCGGGCGGGGCTGACGGGAGCACTGAAGCTTTCTTT.

The V call is TRBV30, the J call TRBJ2-5, with TRBD1 as a possible D gene (5 bases). TRBJ2-7 matches the DNA end more closely, so the J call is doubtful. Germline CDR1 reads GTSNPN; CDR2 reads SVGIG (reference sequence). The CDR3 is made up of 14 amino acids. CDR3 in amino acids: CAWRPGQSSYEQYF. DNA of the CDR3: TGTGCCTGGAGACCAGGACAAAGCTCCTACGAGCAGTACTTC.

The chain combines TRBV7-3 with TRBJ2-7, with TRBD1 matching 7 bases. CDR1 and CDR2 (germline): SGHTA, FQGTGA. The CDR3 runs to 15 residues. The V segment lost 0 bases and the J segment 2 bases; nucleotides outside the gene matches: 4. In DNA, the CDR3 is TGTGCCAGCAGCTTAACTACAGGGGCCGCCTACGAGCAGTACTTC. Translation gives CASSLTTGAAYEQYF.

The chain employs TRBV10-2 and TRBJ1-1; TRBD1 matches at 10 bases. With V trimmed by 6 bases and J by 1 base, 5 bases remained unmatched. Germline V gene data show CDR1 as WSHSY and CDR2 as SAAADI. CDR3 length: 15 amino acids. The CDR3 protein is CASSGGQGGNTEAFF. As DNA, the CDR3 is TGCGCCAGCAGCGGAGGACAGGGGGGGAACACTGAAGCTTTCTTT.

CDR3 DNA sequence: TGTGCCTGGAGCGGACAGGGGAATTCACCCCTCCACTTT. Amino acids: CAWSGQGNSPLHF. The J gene is TRBJ1-6, the V gene TRBV30; 9 bases are shared with TRBD1. This CDR3 region has 13 residues. The V segment lost 3 bases and the J segment 7 bases; nucleotides outside the gene matches: 1. Germline CDR1 reads GTSNPN; CDR2 reads SVGIG (reference sequence). The full variable domain, with the rest looked up from reference TRBV30 and TRBJ1-6, is SQTIHQWPATLVQPVGSPLSLECTVEGTSNPNLYWYRQAAGRGLQLLFYSVGIGQISSEVPQNLSASRPQDRQFILSSKKLLLSDSGFYLCAWSGQGNSPLHFGNGTRLTVT.

V is TRBV2 and J is TRBJ1-6; D is ambiguous. V lost 6 bases and J lost 7, with 13 bases in between. The CDR3 has 14 residues. Germline loops: CDR1 SNHLY, CDR2 FYNNEI. In DNA form, the CDR3 reads TGTGCCAGCAGGCCGGCAGGAAACAATTCACCCCTCCACTTT. Protein: CASRPAGNNSPLHF.

Only a few counts were recorded for this clone. This chain connects TRBV9 to TRBJ2-1; TRBD2 aligns across 10 bases. From germline, CDR1 is SGDLS and CDR2 YYNGEE. The CDR3 loop spans 15 amino acids. V was pared by 0 bases and J by 5 bases, with 2 bases of the junction left unmatched. This CDR3 is CASSVGTSGNNEQFF. CDR3 in DNA: TGTGCCAGCAGCGTAGGGACTAGCGGAAACAATGAGCAGTTCTTC.

V is TRBV5-1 and J is TRBJ1-1; tentatively, D is TRBD1 (6 bases). Germline values: CDR1 SGHRS, CDR2 YFSETQ. The V gene lost 1 base and the J gene lost 0 bases, with 10 bases spanning the gap. This CDR3 is built from 15 residues. The DNA of the CDR3 is TGCGCCAGCAGCTTGTTTCAGGGGCTGAACACTGAAGCTTTCTTT. Translation gives CASSLFQGLNTEAFF.

This clone came up a few times. The chain has TRBV5-8 and TRBJ1-1, with D maybe TRBD1 (5 bases). The ends were cut back, 2 bases at V and 11 bases at J, with 10 bases in the middle. CDR1 is SGHTS and CDR2 is YDEGEE in the germline V gene. The CDR3 has 11 amino acids. The CDR3 reads CASSFIRGAFF. The CDR3 region has the DNA TGTGCCAGCAGCTTTATTCGGGGGGCTTTCTTT.

The chain combines TRBV5-4 with TRBJ1-1, with TRBD1 identical over 8 bases. From germline, CDR1 is SGHNT and CDR2 YYREEE (reference sequence). The CDR3 loop spans 12 amino acids. The trim removed 1 base at V and 10 bases at J, leaving 3 bases unmatched. CDR3 nucleotide sequence: TGTGCCAGCAGCTTGACAGGGGGACGAGCTTTCTTT. It specifies CASSLTGGRAFF.

The chain couples TRBV5-4 to TRBJ2-5; 11 nucleotides agree with TRBD1. Germline V lookup: CDR1 SGHNT, CDR2 YYREEE (reference sequence). This CDR3 has 15 amino acids. Unmatched junction bases numbered 5, after V lost 5 bases and J lost 2 bases. In DNA, the CDR3 is TGTGCCAGCAGTTCGGACAGGGGGCGGCAAGAGACCCAGTACTTC. Encoded protein: CASSSDRGRQETQYF.

The gene calls are TRBV15 and TRBJ1-5, with D unclear. The V end lost 1 base, the J end lost 0 bases, and 16 bases lay between the germline ends. The germline CDR1 and CDR2 sequences are LNHNV and YYDKDF (reference sequence). CDR3 length equals 18 residues. The chain's CDR3 is CATSRGFQRTYSNQPQHF. In nucleotides, the CDR3 is TGTGCCACCAGCAGAGGCTTTCAGCGGACCTATAGCAATCAGCCCCAGCATTTT.

The chain employs TRBV5-1 and TRBJ1-4; no clear D gene. Between the trimmed V and J ends, which lost 3 bases and 6 bases, there was a span of 12 bases. Germline CDR1 reads SGHRS; CDR2 reads YFSETQ. This CDR3 spans 14 amino acids. In DNA, the CDR3 is TGCGCCAGCAGCTCGGGGAGCAGTGATGAAAAACTGTTTTTT. It is translated as CASSSGSSDEKLFF.

V is TRBV2 and J is TRBJ2-2, with unresolved D. The CDR3 runs 14 residues. Germline V gene lookup returns CDR1 SNHLY and CDR2 FYNNEI. The V end was cut by 1 base, the J end by 4 bases, with 7 bases between. The CDR3 sequence is CASSEVRATGELFF. DNA for the CDR3: TGTGCCAGCAGTGAAGTACGAGCCACCGGGGAGCTGTTTTTT.

Only a few counts were recorded for this clone. V is TRBV11-3 and J is TRBJ2-3; 8 bases line up with TRBD2. CDR3 size: 20 residues. V was clipped by 5 bases and J by 5 bases; unmatched bases: 24. CDR1 SGHNT and CDR2 YENEEA come from the germline V gene. This CDR3 reads CASSQGELASTAGGVDTQYF. The CDR3 bases are TGTGCCAGCAGCCAAGGGGAATTAGCCTCTACCGCCGGGGGGGTAGATACGCAGTATTTT.

The rearrangement links TRBV4-1 to TRBJ1-4; 11 bases align to TRBD1. CDR1 and CDR2 from the germline V gene are MGHRA and YSYEKL. CDR3 length equals 16 residues. V gave up 5 bases and J gave up 8 bases; unmatched junction bases: 10. The CDR3 DNA is TGCGCCAGCAGCTTTTCATTGGGACAGGGGGTCGAAAAACTGTTTTTT. It codes for CASSFSLGQGVEKLFF.

The table lists this clone with a few counts. The genes are TRBV6-5 and TRBJ1-1; a possible D gene is TRBD1 (5 bases). Trimming removed 5 bases from V and 0 bases from J, with 13 bases in between. The CDR3 is 15 residues long. Germline assignment: CDR1 MNHEY and CDR2 SVGAGI. This CDR3 reads CASSRPRVMNTEAFF. The CDR3 region has the DNA TGTGCCAGCAGTAGACCCAGGGTAATGAACACTGAAGCTTTCTTT.

This chain uses TRBV10-3 with TRBJ1-1, with 10 bases lining up with TRBD1. Germline CDR1 ENHRY, CDR2 SYGVKD. V lost 6 bases, J lost 5 bases, and 3 bases stayed unmatched. The CDR3 has 13 residues. The CDR3 coding sequence is TGTGCCATCAGCGGGGGACAGGGGACTGAAGCTTTCTTT. Its translation is CAISGGQGTEAFF.

This chain uses TRBV11-2 with TRBJ1-2; 7 nucleotides match TRBD1. The junction had 12 bases not matched to a gene; V was cut back by 5 bases and J by 0 bases. Germline V gives CDR1 SGHAT, CDR2 FQNNGV. The CDR3 sequence is 17 residues long. The CDR3 loop reads CASSRGTAPNPNYGYTF. The CDR3 coding sequence is TGTGCCAGCAGCCGAGGGACAGCTCCAAACCCTAACTATGGCTACACCTTC. Looking up the rest from reference TRBV11-2 and TRBJ1-2 gives the full variable domain: EAGVAQSPRYKIIEKRQSVAFWCNPISGHATLYWYQQILGQGPKLLIQFQNNGVVDDSQLPKDRFSAERLKGVDSTLKIQPAKLEDSAVYLCASSRGTAPNPNYGYTFGSGTRLTVV.

This sequence joins TRBV27 and TRBJ2-5, with D possibly TRBD2 on 6 matching bases. In germline, CDR1 is MNHEY, CDR2 SMNVEV (reference sequence). The CDR3 runs to 13 residues. Trimming pared 5 bases from V and 4 bases from J, leaving 11 bases between. CDR3 amino acids: CASSPTGRETQYF. The CDR3 DNA follows: TGTGCCAGCAGTCCGACCGGGAGAGAGACCCAGTACTTC.

The gene calls are TRBV27 and TRBJ2-3, with a weak D call TRBD1 (5 bases). CDR3 length equals 16 residues. V dropped 5 bases and J dropped 2 bases, with 17 bases sitting between them. Looked up from germline, CDR1 is MNHEY and CDR2 is SMNVEV (reference sequence). The chain's CDR3 is CASSPPWLGATDTQYF. CDR3 nucleotides: TGTGCCAGCAGTCCACCCTGGTTAGGGGCCACAGATACGCAGTATTTT.

This chain connects TRBV4-3 to TRBJ1-4; D remains unclear. Trimming stripped 0 bases from V and 11 bases from J, with 10 bases between. Germline V CDR1 and CDR2: LGHNA, YSLEER. The CDR3 is 13 amino acids. In DNA form, the CDR3 reads TGCGCCAGCAGCCAAGAGCTGCGAGGGAAACTGTTTTTT. This translates into CASSQELRGKLFF.

This chain connects TRBV5-1 to TRBJ2-7, with D maybe TRBD1 (7 bases). V dropped 0 bases and J dropped 3 bases, with 13 bases sitting between them. Germline-derived CDR1 and CDR2 are SGHRS and YFSETQ. The CDR3 consists of 15 residues. CDR3 in DNA: TGCGCCAGCAGCTTGGAGGCAGGGGGGATCTACGAGCAGTACTTC. The encoded protein is CASSLEAGGIYEQYF.

The chain's CDR3 is CASSSGQGTTEAFF. The CDR3 bases are TGTGCCAGCAGCTCGGGACAGGGGACGACTGAAGCTTTCTTT. V is TRBV7-9 and J is TRBJ1-1; 10 bases map to TRBD1. The germline gives CDR1 SEHNR, CDR2 FQNEAQ (reference sequence). This CDR3 is 14 amino acids long. V was pared by 4 bases and J by 5 bases, with 4 bases of the junction left unmatched.